The source of this T cell receptor beta chain is a study of early T cells in non-severe SARS-CoV-2 infection. Whole-study context: Unpaired chains resulted from sequencing bulk RNA of unsorted whole blood.

The CDR3 is made up of 13 amino acids. V was trimmed by 5 bases and J by 4 bases, leaving 12 bases between them. Germline values: CDR1 LNHDA, CDR2 SQIVND (reference sequence). General study results and limits: VDJdb-based annotation leaned toward anti-spike CD8 responses and missed private and CD4 specificities.

To note about this clonotype: Its antigen is unidentified.

Using its own MiXCR run on the 5' RACE reads, TCRdb lists one record per CDR3 protein. The sample lists 65,000 to 95,000 distinct CDR3 sequences, about 16% occurring once. This TCR was recovered from an adult who was a healthcare worker with PCR-confirmed SARS-CoV-2 infection or an uninfected control (not recorded which). The chain has TRBV19 and TRBJ2-7; TRBD1 is a possible D gene (6 bases). Sequenced material: whole blood. This CDR3 reads CASSVQGNYEQYF. The DNA for the CDR3 is TGTGCCAGTAGTGTACAGGGCAATTACGAGCAGTACTTC. The whole variable domain, remainder taken from reference TRBV19 and TRBJ2-7, is DGGITQSPKYLFRKEGQNVTLSCEQNLNHDAMYWYRQDPGQGLRLIYYSQIVNDFQKGDIAEGYSVSREKKESFPLTVTSAQKNPTAFYLCASSVQGNYEQYFGPGTRLTVT.